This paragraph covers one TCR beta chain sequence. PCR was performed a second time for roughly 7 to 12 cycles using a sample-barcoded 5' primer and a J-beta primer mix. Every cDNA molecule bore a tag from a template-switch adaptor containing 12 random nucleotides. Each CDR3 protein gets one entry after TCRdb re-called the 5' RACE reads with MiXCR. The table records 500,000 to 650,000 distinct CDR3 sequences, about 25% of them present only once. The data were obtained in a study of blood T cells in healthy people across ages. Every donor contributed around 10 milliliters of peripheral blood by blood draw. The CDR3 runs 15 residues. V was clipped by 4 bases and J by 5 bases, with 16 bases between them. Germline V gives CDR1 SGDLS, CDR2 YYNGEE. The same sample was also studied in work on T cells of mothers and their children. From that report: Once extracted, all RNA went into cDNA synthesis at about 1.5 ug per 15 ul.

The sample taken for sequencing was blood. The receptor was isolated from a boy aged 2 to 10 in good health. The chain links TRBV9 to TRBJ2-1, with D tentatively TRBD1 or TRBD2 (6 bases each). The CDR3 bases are TGTGCCAGCAGCCCAAGGGGGGCGGGAAACAATGAGCAGTTCTTC. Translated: CASSPRGAGNNEQFF.